This T cell receptor beta chain was sequenced for a study of blood T cell repertoires in COVID-19. As for the study in general: Samples representing acute and convalescent COVID-19 were sourced from the United States, Italy and Spain.

Assay: immunoSEQ multiplex PCR; the TCRdb copy retains only in-frame clones and omits some. The table includes some 370,000 clones, roughly 86% detected once. This clone has more than one count but fewer than ten. This CDR3 spans 14 amino acids. Germline assignment: CDR1 LNHNV and CDR2 YYDKDF (reference sequence). Trimming took 3 bases from V and 1 from J; bases not matched to a gene: 3. The receptor was isolated from a woman under 40 with COVID-19, enrolled during active disease. Sequenced material: peripheral blood. The genes are TRBV15 and TRBJ2-7; TRBD1 agrees at 7 bases. Here the CDR3 DNA reads TGTGCCACCAGCAGGACAGGGCAGTCCTACGAGCAGTACTTC. Its translation is CATSRTGQSYEQYF.